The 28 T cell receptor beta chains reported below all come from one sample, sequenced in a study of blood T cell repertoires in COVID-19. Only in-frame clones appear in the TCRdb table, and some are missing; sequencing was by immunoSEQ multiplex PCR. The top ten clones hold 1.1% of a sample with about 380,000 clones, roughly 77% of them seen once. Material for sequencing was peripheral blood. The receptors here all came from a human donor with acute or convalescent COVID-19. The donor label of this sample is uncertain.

CDR3 sequence reads: CASSGYRGNYEQYF. The CDR3 DNA is TGTGCCAGCAGCGGATACAGGGGCAACTACGAGCAGTACTTC. V usage is TRBV3-1 (or the pseudogene TRBV3-2) and J usage is TRBJ2-7; 7 bases line up with TRBD1. The CDR3 extends over 14 amino acids. V was clipped by 5 bases and J by 3 bases; unmatched bases: 7. Germline CDR1 and CDR2: LGHDT and YNNKEL (reference sequence).

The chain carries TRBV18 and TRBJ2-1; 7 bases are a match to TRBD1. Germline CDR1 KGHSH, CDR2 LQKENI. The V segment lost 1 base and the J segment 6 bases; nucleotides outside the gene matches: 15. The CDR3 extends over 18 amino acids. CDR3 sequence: CASSPQGASGLGPNEQFF. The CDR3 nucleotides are TGTGCCAGCTCACCACAGGGGGCTTCGGGGCTAGGCCCCAATGAGCAGTTCTTC.

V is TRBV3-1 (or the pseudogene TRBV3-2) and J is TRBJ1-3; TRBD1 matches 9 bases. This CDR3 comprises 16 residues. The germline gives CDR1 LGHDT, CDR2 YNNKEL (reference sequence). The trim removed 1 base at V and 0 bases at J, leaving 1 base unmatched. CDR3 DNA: TGTGCCAGCAGCCAAGGGACAGGGGACTCTGGAAACACCATATATTTT. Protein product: CASSQGTGDSGNTIYF.

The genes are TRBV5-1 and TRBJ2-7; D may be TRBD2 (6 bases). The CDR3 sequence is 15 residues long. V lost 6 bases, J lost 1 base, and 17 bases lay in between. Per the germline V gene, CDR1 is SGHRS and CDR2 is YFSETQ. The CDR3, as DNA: TGCGCCAGCAAGACTTACGGGGGAAGGTCCTACGAGCAGTACTTC. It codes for CASKTYGGRSYEQYF.

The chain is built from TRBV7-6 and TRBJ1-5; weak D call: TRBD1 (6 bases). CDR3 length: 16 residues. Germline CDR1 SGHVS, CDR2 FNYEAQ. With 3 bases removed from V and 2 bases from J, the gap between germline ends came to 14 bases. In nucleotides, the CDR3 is TGTGCCAGCAGCTTGTGGGCAGGGGATGGCAATCAGCCCCAGCATTTT. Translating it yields CASSLWAGDGNQPQHF.

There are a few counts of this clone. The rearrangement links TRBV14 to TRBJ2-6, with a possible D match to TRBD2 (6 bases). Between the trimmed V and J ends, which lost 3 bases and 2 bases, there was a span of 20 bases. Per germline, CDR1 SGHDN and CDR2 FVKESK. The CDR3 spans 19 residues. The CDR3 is CASSHVRGTPPAGANVLTF. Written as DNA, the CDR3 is TGTGCCAGCAGCCACGTCCGGGGGACTCCCCCCGCTGGGGCCAACGTCCTGACTTTC. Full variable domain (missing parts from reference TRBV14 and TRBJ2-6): EAGVTQFPSHSVIEKGQTVTLRCDPISGHDNLYWYRRVMGKEIKFLLHFVKESKQDESGMPNNRFLAERTGGTYSTLKVQPAELEDSGVYFCASSHVRGTPPAGANVLTFGAGSRLTVL.

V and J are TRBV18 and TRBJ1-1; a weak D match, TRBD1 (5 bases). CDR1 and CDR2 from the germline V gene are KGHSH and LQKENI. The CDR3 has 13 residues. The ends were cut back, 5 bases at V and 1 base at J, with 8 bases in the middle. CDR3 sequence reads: CASSGGTNTEAFF. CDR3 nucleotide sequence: TGTGCCAGCTCAGGGGGGACGAACACTGAAGCTTTCTTT.

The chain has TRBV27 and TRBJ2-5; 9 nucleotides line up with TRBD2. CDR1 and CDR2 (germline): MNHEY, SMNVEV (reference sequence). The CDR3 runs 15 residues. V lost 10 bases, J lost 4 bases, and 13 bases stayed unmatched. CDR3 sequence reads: CATSKHPTSGETQYF. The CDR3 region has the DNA TGTGCCACCTCAAAACATCCGACTAGCGGAGAGACCCAGTACTTC.

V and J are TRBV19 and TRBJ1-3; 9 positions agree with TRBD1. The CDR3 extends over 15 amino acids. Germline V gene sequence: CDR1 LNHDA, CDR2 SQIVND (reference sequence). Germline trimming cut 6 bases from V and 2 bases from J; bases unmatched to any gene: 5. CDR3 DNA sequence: TGTGCCAGTAGCCCTGGGACAGGGACTGGAAACACCATATATTTT. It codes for CASSPGTGTGNTIYF.

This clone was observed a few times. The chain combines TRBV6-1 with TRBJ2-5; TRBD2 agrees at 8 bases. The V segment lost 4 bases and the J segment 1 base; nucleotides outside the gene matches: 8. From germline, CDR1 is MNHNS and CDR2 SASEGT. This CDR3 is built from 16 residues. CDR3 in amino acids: CASSVVLAEIQETQYF. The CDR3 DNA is TGTGCCAGCAGTGTTGTACTAGCGGAGATCCAAGAGACCCAGTACTTC.

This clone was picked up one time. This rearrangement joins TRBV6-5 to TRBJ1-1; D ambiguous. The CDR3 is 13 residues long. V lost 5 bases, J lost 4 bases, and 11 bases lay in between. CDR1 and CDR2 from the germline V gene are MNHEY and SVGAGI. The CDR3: CASSPIFGTEAFF. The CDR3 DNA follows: TGTGCCAGCAGTCCGATTTTCGGCACTGAAGCTTTCTTT.

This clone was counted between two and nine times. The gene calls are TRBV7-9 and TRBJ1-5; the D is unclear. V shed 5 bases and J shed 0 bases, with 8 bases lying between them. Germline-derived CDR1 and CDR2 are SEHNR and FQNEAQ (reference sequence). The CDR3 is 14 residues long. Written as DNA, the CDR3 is TGTGCCAGCAGCCACCGGGATAGCAATCAGCCCCAGCATTTT. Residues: CASSHRDSNQPQHF. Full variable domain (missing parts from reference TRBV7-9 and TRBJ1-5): DTGVSQNPRHKITKRGQNVTFRCDPISEHNRLYWYRQTLGQGPEFLTYFQNEAQLEKSRLLSDRFSAERPKGSFSTLEIQRTEQGDSAMYLCASSHRDSNQPQHFGDGTRLSIL.

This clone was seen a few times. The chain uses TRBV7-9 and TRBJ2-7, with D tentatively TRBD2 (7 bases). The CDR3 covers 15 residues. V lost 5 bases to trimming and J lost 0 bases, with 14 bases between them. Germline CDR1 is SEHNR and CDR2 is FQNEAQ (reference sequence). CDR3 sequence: CASSRAGANSYEQYF. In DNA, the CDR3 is TGTGCCAGCAGCCGGGCGGGGGCTAACTCCTACGAGCAGTACTTC.

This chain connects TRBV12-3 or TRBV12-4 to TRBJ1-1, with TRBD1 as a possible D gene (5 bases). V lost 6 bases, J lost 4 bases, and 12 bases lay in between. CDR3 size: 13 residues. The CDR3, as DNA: TGTGCCAGCAGCACGGCGGGGCCCACTGAAGCTTTCTTT. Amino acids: CASSTAGPTEAFF.

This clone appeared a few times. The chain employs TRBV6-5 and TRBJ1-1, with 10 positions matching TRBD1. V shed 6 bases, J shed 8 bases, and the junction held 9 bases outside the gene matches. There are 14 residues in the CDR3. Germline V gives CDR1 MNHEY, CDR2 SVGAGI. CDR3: CASSPLGQGYEAFF. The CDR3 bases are TGTGCCAGCAGCCCATTGGGACAGGGGTACGAAGCTTTCTTT.

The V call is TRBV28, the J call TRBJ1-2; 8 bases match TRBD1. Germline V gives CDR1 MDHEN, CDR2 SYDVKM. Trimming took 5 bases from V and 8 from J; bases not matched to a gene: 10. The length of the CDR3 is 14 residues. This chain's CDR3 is CASSTPDRGGGYTF. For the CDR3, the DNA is TGTGCCAGCAGTACCCCTGACAGGGGAGGAGGCTACACCTTC.

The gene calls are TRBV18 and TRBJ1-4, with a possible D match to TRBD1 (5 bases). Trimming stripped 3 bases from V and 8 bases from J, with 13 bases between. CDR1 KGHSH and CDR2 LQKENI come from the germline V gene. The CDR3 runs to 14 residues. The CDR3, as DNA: TGTGCCAGCTCACCTCAGGGCCCCGGGGAAAAACTGTTTTTT. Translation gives CASSPQGPGEKLFF.

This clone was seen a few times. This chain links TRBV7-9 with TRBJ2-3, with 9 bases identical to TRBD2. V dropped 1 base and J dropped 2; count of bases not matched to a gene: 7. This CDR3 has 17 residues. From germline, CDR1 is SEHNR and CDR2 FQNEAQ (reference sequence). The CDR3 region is CASSLGPSGDFTDTQYF. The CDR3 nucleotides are TGTGCCAGCAGCTTAGGTCCTAGCGGGGATTTCACAGATACGCAGTATTTT. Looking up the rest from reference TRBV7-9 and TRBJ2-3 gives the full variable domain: DTGVSQNPRHKITKRGQNVTFRCDPISEHNRLYWYRQTLGQGPEFLTYFQNEAQLEKSRLLSDRFSAERPKGSFSTLEIQRTEQGDSAMYLCASSLGPSGDFTDTQYFGPGTRLTVL.

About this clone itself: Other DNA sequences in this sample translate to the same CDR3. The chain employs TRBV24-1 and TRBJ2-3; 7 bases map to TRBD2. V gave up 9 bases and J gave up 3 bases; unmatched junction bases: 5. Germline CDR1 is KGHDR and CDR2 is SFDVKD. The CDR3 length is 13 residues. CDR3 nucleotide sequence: TGTGCCACCGGGGGGGTGGGGACAGATACGCAGTATTTT. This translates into CATGGVGTDTQYF.

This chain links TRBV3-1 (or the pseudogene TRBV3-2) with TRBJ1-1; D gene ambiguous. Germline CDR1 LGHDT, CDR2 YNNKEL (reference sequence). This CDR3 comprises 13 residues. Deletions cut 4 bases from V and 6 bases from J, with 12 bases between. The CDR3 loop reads CASSLKGVAEAFF. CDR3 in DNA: TGTGCCAGCAGCCTAAAGGGAGTGGCTGAAGCTTTCTTT.

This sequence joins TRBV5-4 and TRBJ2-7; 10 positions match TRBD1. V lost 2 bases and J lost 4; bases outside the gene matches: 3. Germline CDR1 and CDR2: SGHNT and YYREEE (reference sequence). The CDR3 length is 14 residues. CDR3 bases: TGTGCCAGCAGCTTCGGGACAGGGGATTACGAGCAGTACTTC. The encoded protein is CASSFGTGDYEQYF. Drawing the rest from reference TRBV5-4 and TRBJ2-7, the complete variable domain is ETGVTQSPTHLIKTRGQQVTLRCSSQSGHNTVSWYQQALGQGPQFIFQYYREEENGRGNFPPRFSGLQFPNYSSELNVNALELDDSALYLCASSFGTGDYEQYFGPGTRLTVT.

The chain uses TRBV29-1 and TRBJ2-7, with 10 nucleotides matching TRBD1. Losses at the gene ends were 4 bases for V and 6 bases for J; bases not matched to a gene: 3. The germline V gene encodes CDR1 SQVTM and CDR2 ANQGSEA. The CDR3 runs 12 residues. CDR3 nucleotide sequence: TGCAGCGTTGGACAGGGGGCTTCCGAGCAGTACTTC. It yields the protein CSVGQGASEQYF.

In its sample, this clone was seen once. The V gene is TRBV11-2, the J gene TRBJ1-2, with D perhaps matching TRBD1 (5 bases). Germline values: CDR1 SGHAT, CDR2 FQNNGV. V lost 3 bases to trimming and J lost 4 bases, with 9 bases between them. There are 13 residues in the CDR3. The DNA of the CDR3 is TGTGCCAGCAGCTTTCAGGGTGGCTATGGCTACACCTTC. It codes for CASSFQGGYGYTF.

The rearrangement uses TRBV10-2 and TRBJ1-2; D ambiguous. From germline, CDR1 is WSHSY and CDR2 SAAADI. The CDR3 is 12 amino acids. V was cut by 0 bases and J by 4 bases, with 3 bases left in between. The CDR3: CASSESAYGYTF. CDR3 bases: TGCGCCAGCAGTGAGTCGGCCTATGGCTACACCTTC.

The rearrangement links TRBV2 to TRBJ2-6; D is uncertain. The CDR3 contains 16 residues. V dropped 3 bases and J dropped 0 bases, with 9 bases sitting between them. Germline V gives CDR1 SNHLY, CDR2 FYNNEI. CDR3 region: CASSDPGRSGANVLTF. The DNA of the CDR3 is TGTGCCAGCAGTGATCCAGGCCGCTCTGGGGCCAACGTCCTGACTTTC. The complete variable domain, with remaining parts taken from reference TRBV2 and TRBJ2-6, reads EPEVTQTPSHQVTQMGQEVILRCVPISNHLYFYWYRQILGQKVEFLVSFYNNEISEKSEIFDDQFSVERPDGSNFTLKIRSTKLEDSAMYFCASSDPGRSGANVLTFGAGSRLTVL.

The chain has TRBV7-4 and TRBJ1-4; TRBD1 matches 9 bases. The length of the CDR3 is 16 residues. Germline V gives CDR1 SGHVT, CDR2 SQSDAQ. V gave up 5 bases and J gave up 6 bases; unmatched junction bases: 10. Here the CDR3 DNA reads TGTGCCAGCAGCCATTTTACAGGGGGCGTGGATGAAAAACTGTTTTTT. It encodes CASSHFTGGVDEKLFF.

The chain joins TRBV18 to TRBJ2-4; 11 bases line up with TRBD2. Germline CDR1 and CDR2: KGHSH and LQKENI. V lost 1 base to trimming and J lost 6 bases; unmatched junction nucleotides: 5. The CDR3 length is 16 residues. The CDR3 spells CASSPLGTSGLNIQYF. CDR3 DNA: TGTGCCAGCTCACCACTCGGGACTAGCGGCCTAAACATTCAGTACTTC.

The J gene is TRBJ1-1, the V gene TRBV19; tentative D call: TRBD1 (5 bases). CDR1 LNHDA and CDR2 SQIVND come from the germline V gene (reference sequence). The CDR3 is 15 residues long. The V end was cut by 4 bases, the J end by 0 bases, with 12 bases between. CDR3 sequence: CASSTGDSLNTEAFF. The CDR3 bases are TGTGCCAGTAGTACCGGAGACAGCCTGAACACTGAAGCTTTCTTT. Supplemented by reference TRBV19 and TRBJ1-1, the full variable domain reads DGGITQSPKYLFRKEGQNVTLSCEQNLNHDAMYWYRQDPGQGLRLIYYSQIVNDFQKGDIAEGYSVSREKKESFPLTVTSAQKNPTAFYLCASSTGDSLNTEAFFGQGTRLTVV.